This paragraph covers one T cell receptor beta chain sequence. The antigen remains unidentified. These data are taken from a study of post-analysis software for immune sequencing data. The overall study: The disease courses covered relapsing-remitting, secondary progressive and progressive-relapsing multiple sclerosis. Study-wide results and caveats: Normalized Chao1 diversity in multiple sclerosis patients fell significantly below that of controls. Higher frequency in patients than in controls was seen for about five TRBV segments, with TRBV5-6, TRBV5-1 and TRBV20-1 among them.

The V and J ends lost 3 bases and 1 base respectively, with 10 bases between them. This CDR3 comprises 14 residues. The germline gives CDR1 SGDLS, CDR2 YYNGEE. Unique molecular identifiers had been added to the TCR beta cDNA libraries. The yield from roughly 1 to 10 million T cells was around 500,000 cDNA molecules in total. TCRdb re-analysed the PCR reads in MiXCR, keeping a single row per CDR3 protein. The repertoire holds more than 500,000 distinct CDR3 sequences, with approximately 34% as singletons. The source is a girl aged 2-17 years with multiple sclerosis. The J gene is TRBJ1-1, the V gene TRBV9; maybe TRBD1 (5 bases). Sample: blood. As DNA, the CDR3 is TGTGCCAGCAGCGCTAGCCAGGGGAACACTGAAGCTTTCTTT. Amino acid sequence: CASSASQGNTEAFF.